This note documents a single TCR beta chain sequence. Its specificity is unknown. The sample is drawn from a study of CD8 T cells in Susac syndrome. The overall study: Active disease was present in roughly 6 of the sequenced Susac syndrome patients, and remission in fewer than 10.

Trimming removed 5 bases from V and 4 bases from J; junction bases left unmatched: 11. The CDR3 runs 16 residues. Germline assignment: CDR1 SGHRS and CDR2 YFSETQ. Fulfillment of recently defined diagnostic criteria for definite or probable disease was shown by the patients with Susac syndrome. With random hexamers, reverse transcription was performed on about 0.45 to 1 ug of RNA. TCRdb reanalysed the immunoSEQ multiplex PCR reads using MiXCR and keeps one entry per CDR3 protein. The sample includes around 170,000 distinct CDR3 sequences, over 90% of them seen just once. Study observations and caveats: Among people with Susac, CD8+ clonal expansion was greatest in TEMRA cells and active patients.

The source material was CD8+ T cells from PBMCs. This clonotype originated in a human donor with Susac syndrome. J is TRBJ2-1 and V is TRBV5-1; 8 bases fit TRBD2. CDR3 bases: TGCGCCAGCAGTCTTCTTGGGAGCGGGGGTTACAATGAGCAGTTCTTC. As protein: CASSLLGSGGYNEQFF.